This T cell receptor beta chain was found in a study of T cell repertoires in cytomegalovirus infection. TCRdb analysed the reads with MiXCR anew, one entry per CDR3 protein. This sample has under 300,000 distinct CDR3 sequences, with approximately 13% found just once. V was trimmed by 6 bases and J by 4 bases, leaving 15 bases between them. Per the germline V gene, CDR1 is DFQATT and CDR2 is SNEGSKA (reference sequence). The CDR3 contains 14 residues. The genes are TRBV20-1 and TRBJ2-2, with D perhaps TRBD1 or TRBD2 (5 bases each). Sequencing used PBMCs. This sequence originates from a human donor in good health (CMV status not recorded). Some clones in this sample may be carry-over from other donors' samples. This CDR3 is CSAPVPGTTGELFF. Here the CDR3 DNA reads TGCAGTGCCCCCGTCCCAGGGACCACCGGGGAGCTGTTTTTT.